This T cell receptor beta chain was profiled in a study of T cell repertoires in cytomegalovirus infection. Study as a whole: Recently identified HLA-C-restricted CMV epitopes were among the peptides used. CMV infection together with matching HLA type was indicated by public TCR beta signatures.

Trimming took 5 bases from V and 7 from J, leaving 18 bases between them. This CDR3 region has 15 residues. The germline CDR1 and CDR2 sequences are LNHDA and SQIVND (reference sequence). A word on this clonotype: Its antigen remains unidentified.

Study-wide results and limits: The cumulative frequency of public TCR beta families identified carriers of CMV plus the relevant HLA. Ex vivo, HLA-C-restricted CMV-specific TCR beta clonotypes prevailed over the rest of the response.

TCRdb reprocessed the reads via MiXCR and lists one record per CDR3 protein. Of hundreds of thousands of distinct CDR3 sequences in the sample, 33% were seen once. The clonotype comes from a human donor in good health (CMV status not recorded). Some clones in this sample may be carry-over from other donors' samples. The genes are TRBV19 and TRBJ2-1, with D possibly being TRBD2 (5 bases). Sequenced material: cultured PBMCs, taken from culture after CMV antigen stimulation. The CDR3 loop is CASSHTAEAGNEQFF. The CDR3 DNA reads TGTGCCAGTAGTCATACGGCGGAGGCCGGGAATGAGCAGTTCTTC.